The entry below gives a single TCR beta chain sequence along with its context. The antigen is undetermined. This CDR3 has 15 amino acids. Germline loops: CDR1 SGHTA, CDR2 FQGNSA. The ends were cut back, 3 bases at V and 4 bases at J, with 13 bases in the middle. Amplification of TCR alpha and beta CDR3 regions from RNA used iRepertoire nested multiplex PCR. Input was 100-400 ng of tissue mRNA or PBMC total RNA. TCRdb re-called the multiplex PCR reads through MiXCR, storing one row per CDR3 protein. This sample has a few hundred thousand distinct CDR3 sequences, with 41% found just once. The data were obtained in a study of glioma-infiltrating T cells. Overall study context: Approximately 990,000 peripheral T cells were targeted at about 4.5- to 11-fold coverage. Study outcomes and limitations: Above-expected tissue-blood divergence occurred in all gliomas, most in low-grade ones. A blood CDR3 motif signature was depleted in highly divergent patients.

The receptor was isolated from a human donor with low-grade glioma or glioblastoma, undergoing nonglioma brain surgery, or in good health (not recorded which). Sequencing was performed on glioma tissue, nonneoplastic brain tissue, or PBMCs (not recorded which). This chain links TRBV7-2 with TRBJ2-1; D remains unclear. The CDR3 spells CASSLMDPLYNEQFF. Here the CDR3 DNA reads TGTGCCAGCAGCTTGATGGATCCCCTATACAATGAGCAGTTCTTC.